What follows describes a single T cell receptor beta chain. Which antigen it targets is not known. No clone much larger than this one lies a single base away; base qualities are absent. This specimen comes from a study of vaccination effects on CD4 cells after COVID-19 (dated by TCRdb to between 2021 and 2024). In the study overall: Post-vaccine samples across the study were collected a median of 72 days after the second dose, with a range of 14 to 241. The study compared SARS-CoV-2 spike-specific CD4+ TCR repertoires before and after mRNA vaccination in COVID-19 convalescent patients and infection-naive vaccine recipients. A total of some eleven COVID-19 convalescent patients and a handful of SARS-CoV-2-naive healthy vaccine recipients were included in the full study. In the study, cultures from other donors were sequenced using the Oncomine TCR Beta short-read assay on an Illumina iSeq 100.

Findings and caveats that apply to the study as a whole: Clones induced by infection and clones induced by vaccination both contracted markedly at late timepoints after vaccination, which fits with T cell responses waning over time. Among healthy vaccine recipients, nearly all vaccine-induced clones were SARS-CoV-2 mono-reactive, and only 1 of 255 was cross-reactive with common cold coronaviruses. The study was limited by a small number of convalescent patients, and early post-infection timepoints were lacking.

Receptors were amplified or captured by the immunoSEQ multiplex PCR assay. TCR beta CDR3 sequencing was performed on DNA from the cultured, isolated CD4+ T cells. On the study's bioinformatics: Non-productive TCR sequences were removed, reads were trimmed to the CDR3 region, and CDR3s of at least 7 amino acids were retained. The MANAFEST web app was used to identify antigen-specific clonotypes by comparing expansion in peptide wells with expansion in reference cultures. To be called positive, a clone needed expansion at FDR<0.05 compared with the reference and with all other wells, an odds ratio greater than 5, and a frequency greater than 0.1% in two replicate wells. Cross-reactive clonotypes were defined as significantly expanded in SARS-CoV-2 spike wells and in at least one common cold coronavirus spike condition. Using the stringdist R package, CDR3 similarity was measured by Levenshtein distance, and unrooted trees were constructed with ape in R 3.6.1. Held by TCRdb, this immuneACCESS table contains in-frame sequences only and omits some clones. Under half of the omission traces to an unresolved V gene where checked; the cause of the rest is unknown. V, J and clone size are taken as reported in that table, and D and trimming were inferred from the DNA itself. In this sample the table shows about 59,000 clones, about 73% of which occur a single time. The ten most abundant clones make up 2% of the sample.

The CDR3 measures 13 amino acids from cysteine to valine. Here the CDR3 DNA is all that survives: 39 bases in frame from base 1. CDR1 is given as SNHLY and CDR2 as FYNNEI, both from the germline V gene. V was cut back by 3 bases and J by 6 bases, leaving a gap of 12 bases between them. The ViraFEST assay stimulated PBMC with viral peptide pools and then used TCR sequencing to identify antigen-specific CD4+ T cell clonotypes by expansion. After about 10 days of culture, CD4+ T cells were isolated with the EasySep CD4+ T cell isolation kit. Participants received two doses of either the BNT162b2 or the mRNA-1273 mRNA SARS-CoV-2 vaccine. The absence of prior SARS-CoV-2 infection in healthy vaccine recipients was confirmed by negative nucleocapsid antibodies before and after vaccination. Some 2 million PBMC per well were cultured with around 9.8 ug/ml peptides in IMDM containing 5% human AB serum, around 9.7 IU/ml IL-2 and gentamicin. On days 3 and 7, half of the culture medium was replaced with fresh IL-2-containing medium. Each peptide stimulation condition was cultured in triplicate wells unless otherwise noted. PBMC were separated from whole blood using Ficoll-Paque Plus gradient centrifugation and were then either cryopreserved at -140C or used fresh. Overlapping peptide pools spanned the spike proteins of SARS-CoV-2 and the common cold coronaviruses HCoV-NL63, HCoV-OC43 and HCoV-229E. The QIAamp micro DNA kit was used to extract genomic DNA from the cultured CD4+ T cells.

The sequence is built from TRBV2 and TRBJ2-7, with TRBD2 perhaps the D gene, on 5 matching bases. This sequence was found in a human donor who received a COVID-19 vaccine. The source was CD4+ T cells from PBMCs cultured with HCoV-OC43 spike peptides, collected after COVID-19 vaccination. The intended sense of this specimen's cell subset or site label: HCoV-OC43 spike overlapping peptide pool stimulation. The DNA sequence reads TGTGCCAGCAGTGAGCAACTAGAAAGCGAGCAGTACGTC. It translates as CASSEQLESEQYV.